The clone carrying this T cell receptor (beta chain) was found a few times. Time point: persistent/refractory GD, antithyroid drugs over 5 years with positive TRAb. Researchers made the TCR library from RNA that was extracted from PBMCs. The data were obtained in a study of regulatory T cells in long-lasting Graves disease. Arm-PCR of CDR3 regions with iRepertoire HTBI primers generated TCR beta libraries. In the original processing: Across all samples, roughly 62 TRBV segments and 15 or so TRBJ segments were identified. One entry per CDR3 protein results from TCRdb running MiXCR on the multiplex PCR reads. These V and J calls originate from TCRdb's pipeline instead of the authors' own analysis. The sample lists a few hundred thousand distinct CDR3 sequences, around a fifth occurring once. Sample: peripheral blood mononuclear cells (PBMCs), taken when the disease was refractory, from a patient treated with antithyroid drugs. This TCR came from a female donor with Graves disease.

CDR3 amino acids: CASSLFLGTGSGNTIYF. The CDR3 DNA is TGTGCCAGCAGTTTATTCCTCGGGACAGGCTCTGGAAACACCATATATTTT. The genes are TRBV28 and TRBJ1-3; TRBD1 agrees at 8 bases. V was pared by 1 base and J by 0 bases, with 5 bases of the junction left unmatched. Germline V gene data show CDR1 as MDHEN and CDR2 as SYDVKM. The CDR3 covers 17 residues.